This TCR beta chain was obtained from a study of PD-1 blockade in classical Hodgkin lymphoma. Study-wide findings and caveats: Why the repertoires differ is still unclear, perhaps disease activity or prior therapy. A reduction in baseline TCR diversity was reportedly seen in newly diagnosed patients relative to healthy donors.

For this clone: Antigen specificity is unknown.

Trimming took 1 base from V and 5 from J; bases not matched to a gene: 5. The CDR3 is made up of 15 amino acids. Per germline, CDR1 LNHNV and CDR2 YYDKDF (reference sequence). Described time point: newly diagnosed, previously untreated cHL patient sample. Purified CD4+ T cells were obtained from thawed PBMCs through magnetic negative selection. The study compared against PBMCs from newly diagnosed, untreated classical Hodgkin lymphoma. The repertoire was sequenced with immunoSEQ multiplex PCR; TCRdb's copy has only in-frame clones and lacks some. The sample carries 20,000 to 30,000 clones, roughly nine tenths recorded once.

The chain recombines TRBV15 with TRBJ1-2, with 9 positions matching TRBD1. Sequencing was performed on CD4+ T cells from blood. The TCR was taken from a human donor with classical Hodgkin lymphoma. Written as DNA, the CDR3 is TGTGCCACCAGCAGAGGAAGACAGGGGGATTATGGCTACACCTTC. Translating it yields CATSRGRQGDYGYTF.